This TCR beta chain was recovered during a study of cytomegalovirus exposure and HLA in healthy donors. Across the whole study: Early release data held about 92 million unique TCRs from HLA-typed donors. Study results and caveats: In a later analysis, TCR beta V- and J-gene trimming was associated with a missense DCLRE1C variant.

60 Vbeta and 13 Jbeta primers were used in PCR. As originally analysed: Approximately 12 million of 65 million to 95 million unique TCR beta chains were shared, per a later count. Generated by immunoSEQ multiplex PCR, the TCRdb table keeps only in-frame clones and is missing some. V, J and clone size derive from that table, while D and trimming were established from the DNA sequence. This table holds more than 70,000 clones. Per the germline V gene, CDR1 is KGHSH and CDR2 is LQKENI. CDR3 length equals 14 residues. Losses at the gene ends were 3 bases for V and 4 bases for J; bases not matched to a gene: 3. With regard to this clone: Its specificity is unknown.

This chain uses TRBV18 with TRBJ2-1; 7 bases align to TRBD1. The sequenced sample was PBMCs. This TCR came from a woman in her sixties in good health and CMV-seronegative. CDR3 nucleotide sequence: TGTGCCAGCTCACCGGGACAGAGTTACAATGAGCAGTTCTTC. Residues: CASSPGQSYNEQFF.